Presented here are 8 T cell receptor beta chains from one specimen sequenced in a study of OX40 agonist ivuxolimab in advanced cancers. Using immunoSEQ multiplex PCR, the repertoire was profiled, and TCRdb retains in-frame clones only, with some absent. The sample yields about 45,000 clones, roughly 90% seen once. The sample in question was CD4+ or CD8+ T cells sorted from blood, obtained in a trial of the OX40 agonist ivuxolimab. The source of these receptors is an adult with an advanced solid tumor such as melanoma, head and neck, liver or kidney cancer.

The chain employs TRBV10-2 and TRBJ1-5; TRBD1 might be the D (5 bases). The CDR3 sequence is 15 residues long. The V gene lost 5 bases and the J gene lost 1 base, with 12 bases spanning the gap. The germline V gene has CDR1 WSHSY and CDR2 SAAADI. The CDR3 nucleotides read TGCGCCAGCAGTACTACAGGTCCGAGCAATCAGCCCCAGCATTTT. It is translated as CASSTTGPSNQPQHF.

The rearrangement uses TRBV19 and TRBJ2-2; D is undetermined. The germline V and J ends were trimmed by 6 bases and 4 bases, with 9 bases remaining between them. Germline loops: CDR1 LNHDA, CDR2 SQIVND (reference sequence). This CDR3 has 13 amino acids. Here the CDR3 DNA reads TGTGCCAGTAGCACTCCCTTCACCGGGGAGCTGTTTTTT. It yields the protein CASSTPFTGELFF.

The chain couples TRBV27 to TRBJ1-1, with 8 bases that match TRBD1. After removal of 2 bases from V and 3 bases from J, the junction contained 5 bases not matched to a gene. CDR3 length equals 15 residues. Germline V gene lookup returns CDR1 MNHEY and CDR2 SMNVEV (reference sequence). The CDR3 reads CASSLRQGAYTEAFF. CDR3 nucleotides: TGTGCCAGCAGTTTACGGCAGGGGGCATACACTGAAGCTTTCTTT.

V usage is TRBV6-5 and J usage is TRBJ2-7, with 7 positions matching TRBD2. Germline loops: CDR1 MNHEY, CDR2 SVGAGI. Trimming at V came to 0 bases and at J to 3 bases, leaving 8 bases not matched to a gene. CDR3 length: 16 residues. In DNA form, the CDR3 reads TGTGCCAGCAGTTACTCGAACGCGGGGGTGGGCTACGAGCAGTACTTC. It specifies CASSYSNAGVGYEQYF.

This chain connects TRBV4-1 to TRBJ1-3; no definite D call. V lost 3 bases and J lost 3, with 6 bases in between. This CDR3 has 13 residues. CDR1 MGHRA and CDR2 YSYEKL come from the germline V gene. Written as DNA, the CDR3 is TGCGCCAGCAGCCACAGGATTGGAAACACCATATATTTT. It is translated as CASSHRIGNTIYF.

V is TRBV29-1 and J is TRBJ1-2, with D perhaps TRBD1 (5 bases). The CDR3 has 12 amino acids. Between the trimmed V and J ends, which lost 7 bases and 7 bases, there was a span of 16 bases. The germline V gene encodes CDR1 SQVTM and CDR2 ANQGSEA. The CDR3 DNA is TGCAGCGCGTTGGACACGAGGATTGGCTACACCTTC. Translating it yields CSALDTRIGYTF.

This clone showed up just once. CDR3 amino acids: CASSDRPSSASYEQYF. Written as DNA, the CDR3 is TGTGCCAGCAGCGACCGGCCCAGCAGTGCTTCCTACGAGCAGTACTTC. The chain couples TRBV9 to TRBJ2-5; unclear D gene. The J call may be faulty, since TRBJ2-7 better matches the DNA end. In germline, CDR1 is SGDLS, CDR2 YYNGEE. CDR3 length: 16 amino acids.

The chain uses TRBV9 and TRBJ1-1, with TRBD1 as a possible D gene (5 bases). Trimming shortened V by 3 bases and J by 6 bases, and 12 bases separated the two germline ends. Germline lookup yields CDR1 SGDLS and CDR2 YYNGEE. The CDR3 extends over 13 amino acids. CDR3 sequence reads: CASSGSGLAEAFF. The CDR3 DNA follows: TGTGCCAGCAGCGGGTCAGGGCTCGCTGAAGCTTTCTTT.